This T cell receptor beta chain was identified during a study of blood T cell repertoires in COVID-19. Study-level background: The United States, Italy and Spain provided the acute and convalescent COVID-19 samples. PBMCs, B-cell-depleted T cells, or T cells provided the cDNA or gDNA that made up the material.

The authors' processing: Amplified reference gene primers provided the basis for estimating nucleated cell counts. Clones were read by immunoSEQ multiplex PCR, and TCRdb kept only the in-frame ones, dropping some. That table supplies the V and J calls and clone size; D and trimming were determined from the DNA. The repertoire holds roughly 290,000 clones, with 70% to 90% as singletons. The specimen was peripheral blood. The TCR sequence derives from a woman younger than 45 who had recovered from COVID-19.

Written as DNA, the CDR3 is TGTGCCAGCAGCTATGGACAGATGAACACTGAAGCTTTCTTT. This sequence encodes CASSYGQMNTEAFF. The chain links TRBV11-2 to TRBJ1-1, with D perhaps matching TRBD1 (6 bases). Trimming took 4 bases from V and 0 from J, leaving 9 bases between them. Germline-derived CDR1 and CDR2 are SGHAT and FQNNGV. This CDR3 region has 14 residues.